The clone carrying this T cell receptor (beta chain) was seen at least ten times. Its antigen remains unknown. The data were taken from a study of T cells in Graves' hyperthyroidism and ophthalmopathy. Whole-study findings and limits: Ophthalmopathy stood apart from stable hyperthyroidism in a 13 V-J model.

Amplified TCR beta CDR3 regions derived from RNA transcripts. A set of HTBI primers served as the primers for a first-round RT-PCR of the TCR CDR3. MiXCR was run by TCRdb on the multiplex PCR reads, yielding one entry per CDR3 protein. The profile shows about half a million distinct CDR3 sequences, approximately 20% of them singletons. The germline CDR1 and CDR2 sequences are MNHNS and SASEGT. The CDR3 covers 13 residues. V was shortened by 3 bases and J by 2 bases, with 7 bases between the two germline ends. Clinical Activity Scores of at least 3, NOSPECS grades of at least 4 and durations under 3 months characterized ophthalmopathy patients.

What was sequenced was blood. The V and J genes are TRBV6-1 and TRBJ1-1, with D hard to call. This sequence originates from a man between 40 and 49 years old with Graves' ophthalmopathy. The CDR3 loop reads CASSEPVNTEAFF. DNA for the CDR3: TGTGCCAGCAGTGAGCCCGTCAACACTGAAGCTTTCTTT.